One sample yielded the 16 T cell receptor beta chains listed below, sequenced in a study of T-cell reconstitution after alpha-beta-depleted transplantation in children. The TCRbeta library incorporated unique molecular identifiers. TCRdb itself ran the PCR reads through MiXCR, one entry per CDR3 protein. The sample includes hundreds of thousands of distinct CDR3 sequences, approximately 13% of them seen just once. Sequencing was performed on PBMCs, mostly from graft donor cells, taken 360 days after TCRalphabeta/CD19-depleted stem cell transplant. These receptors were collected from a male patient younger than 18 who had a stem cell transplant for acute myeloid leukemia, so the T cells may come from the graft donor.

This clonotype was seen a few times. V gene TRBV10-3 combines with J gene TRBJ2-7, with TRBD2 identical over 10 bases. CDR1 and CDR2 (germline): ENHRY, SYGVKD. With 9 bases clipped from V and 3 bases from J, the junction kept 5 bases outside the gene matches. This CDR3 comprises 13 residues. CDR3 bases: TGTGCCATTGGACTAGCGGAGGGCTACGAGCAGTACTTC. Translation gives CAIGLAEGYEQYF.

The gene calls are TRBV28 and TRBJ1-2; D is perhaps TRBD1 (5 bases). This CDR3 has 15 residues. The V and J ends lost 3 bases and 4 bases respectively, with 15 bases between them. In germline, CDR1 is MDHEN, CDR2 SYDVKM. CDR3 coding DNA: TGTGCCAGCAGTTTTGTTGGGCAGGGCCTCTATGGCTACACCTTC. Translation: CASSFVGQGLYGYTF.

This clonotype turned up a few times. The V gene is TRBV3-1, the J gene TRBJ2-3, with D hard to call. V was cut by 4 bases and J by 0 bases, with 17 bases left in between. The germline CDR1 and CDR2 sequences are LGHDT and YNNKEL (reference sequence). The CDR3 contains 17 residues. CDR3 nucleotide sequence: TGTGCCAGCAGCCGAACCCTTCAGCCCCGGAGCACAGATACGCAGTATTTT. Translated: CASSRTLQPRSTDTQYF.

This clonotype was seen ten or more times. The chain uses TRBV5-1 and TRBJ2-7; TRBD2 matches at 8 bases. The length of the CDR3 is 15 residues. The V segment lost 1 base and the J segment 3 bases; nucleotides outside the gene matches: 6. Germline V gene lookup returns CDR1 SGHRS and CDR2 YFSETQ. CDR3 amino acids: CASSLSGLGYYEQYF. In DNA form, the CDR3 reads TGCGCCAGCAGCTTGTCGGGACTAGGATACTACGAGCAGTACTTC.

This clonotype was observed a few times. The rearrangement joins TRBV7-2 to TRBJ2-2; D is uncertain. This CDR3 has 15 residues. Germline values: CDR1 SGHTA, CDR2 FQGNSA. The ends were cut back, 2 bases at V and 2 bases at J, with 9 bases in the middle. The CDR3 loop reads CASSLLRLNTGELFF. The CDR3 region has the DNA TGTGCCAGCAGCTTACTTAGATTAAACACCGGGGAGCTGTTTTTT.

The genes are TRBV4-3 and TRBJ2-3, with 12 bases lining up with TRBD2. The ends lost 0 bases at V and 6 bases at J; junction bases unmatched: 13. The CDR3 has 19 amino acids. Germline V gene data show CDR1 as LGHNA and CDR2 as YSLEER. The CDR3 loop is CASSQDLLAGGPFSDTQYF. The CDR3 DNA is TGCGCCAGCAGCCAAGATCTGCTAGCGGGAGGGCCATTTTCGGATACGCAGTATTTT.

At least ten counts were recorded for this clonotype. The DNA of the CDR3 is TGTGCCAGCAGTTTTTCCGGACCTCGCAATGAGCAGTTCTTC. This gives the protein CASSFSGPRNEQFF. The chain couples TRBV28 to TRBJ2-1; D gene ambiguous. V was trimmed by 3 bases and J by 6 bases, leaving 12 bases between them. CDR1 and CDR2 from the germline V gene are MDHEN and SYDVKM. The length of the CDR3 is 14 residues.

This rearrangement joins TRBV18 to TRBJ2-1, with 13 bases lining up with TRBD2. The CDR3 covers 17 residues. The V and J ends lost 4 bases and 6 bases, in that order; junction bases with no gene match: 9. CDR1 and CDR2 from the germline V gene are KGHSH and LQKENI. For the CDR3, the DNA is TGTGCCAGCTCACGGACTAGCGGGAGCGGGAGGTCCAATGAGCAGTTCTTC. This gives the protein CASSRTSGSGRSNEQFF.

As for this clonotype: This may be a read error, as it is one base from a much larger clone. The V and J genes are TRBV7-2 and TRBJ2-7; D perhaps matches TRBD1 (6 bases). This CDR3 is built from 15 residues. V was pared by 6 bases and J by 0 bases, with 15 bases between. Germline lookup yields CDR1 SGHTA and CDR2 FQGNSA. DNA for the CDR3: TGTGCCAGCAGAGTCAAGACAGGCCGCTCCTACGAGCAGTACTTC. It codes for CASRVKTGRSYEQYF.

The CDR3 nucleotides are TGCGCCAGCAGCCAAGATAGGGCAGGGGTGTGGTACGAGCAGTACTTC. Translation: CASSQDRAGVWYEQYF. The V gene is TRBV4-3, the J gene TRBJ2-7; perhaps TRBD1 as D (6 bases). CDR3 size: 16 residues. The germline V and J ends were trimmed by 0 bases and 4 bases, with 16 bases remaining between them. The germline CDR1 and CDR2 sequences are LGHNA and YSLEER.

This clonotype was observed a few times. This chain joins TRBV15 and TRBJ1-5; D unresolved. The CDR3 is 12 residues long. Trimming pared 4 bases from V and 5 bases from J, leaving 6 bases between. Germline-derived CDR1 and CDR2 are LNHNV and YYDKDF (reference sequence). CDR3 sequence (DNA): TGTGCCACCAGCAAGTTAGATCAGCCCCAGCATTTT. Protein: CATSKLDQPQHF.

This CDR3 is CASSQVSGRSSYEQYF. In nucleotides, the CDR3 is TGTGCCAGCAGCCAAGTGAGCGGGAGAAGCTCCTACGAGCAGTACTTC. The V call is TRBV14, the J call TRBJ2-7; the match to TRBD2 covers 8 bases. V shed 1 base, J shed 0 bases, and the junction held 5 bases outside the gene matches. Germline values: CDR1 SGHDN, CDR2 FVKESK. The CDR3 consists of 16 residues.

This sequence joins TRBV29-1 and TRBJ2-3, with 9 positions matching TRBD2. The CDR3 runs to 15 residues. The V segment lost 2 bases and the J segment 6 bases; nucleotides outside the gene matches: 9. In germline, CDR1 is SQVTM, CDR2 ANQGSEA. CDR3 residues: CSVERPSGTLDTQYF. Written as DNA, the CDR3 is TGCAGCGTTGAACGGCCTAGCGGGACTTTGGATACGCAGTATTTT.

This clonotype has at least ten counts. The CDR3 spells CASSRPNEQFF. In DNA, the CDR3 is TGTGCCAGCAGTAGGCCAAATGAGCAGTTCTTC. The genes are TRBV28 and TRBJ2-1; D is unresolved. CDR3 length equals 11 residues. The ends were cut back, 5 bases at V and 7 bases at J, with 6 bases in the middle. Germline CDR1 is MDHEN and CDR2 is SYDVKM.

This clonotype was picked up a small number of times. The chain joins TRBV21-1 to TRBJ2-1. TRBV21-1 is flagged as a pseudogene. The CDR3 sequence is 16 residues long. The chain's CDR3 is CASSISGSVTYNEQFF. In nucleotides, the CDR3 is TGTGCCAGCAGCATAAGCGGGAGTGTCACCTACAATGAGCAGTTCTTC.

This clonotype appeared many times. CDR3 nucleotide sequence: TGTGCCAGCAGTCGGTCCAGGGGGATAGAGAGGACCTACGAGCAGTACTTC. Its protein product is CASSRSRGIERTYEQYF. V gene TRBV28 combines with J gene TRBJ2-7, with TRBD1 matching 7 bases. V lost 5 bases to trimming and J lost 2 bases; unmatched junction nucleotides: 15. CDR1 is MDHEN, CDR2 SYDVKM, per germline. CDR3 size: 17 residues.